A single sample is the source of the 6 T cell receptor beta chains below, sequenced in a study of sequential checkpoint blockade in melanoma. The sample's treatment: randomized to nivolumab then ipilimumab (arm A) or the reverse (arm B). Assay used: immunoSEQ multiplex PCR; TCRdb lists only in-frame clones, some missing. The data show 20,000 or so clones, approximately 73% seen once. Sequenced here: CD8+ T cells sorted from blood (inferred from file names), sampled from a patient given nivolumab and ipilimumab in sequence. The origin of the receptors is a human donor with melanoma.

This CDR3 reads CASSPRDFRGAEAFF. CDR3 nucleotides: TGTGCCAGCAGCCCCCGGGACTTTCGGGGGGCTGAAGCTTTCTTT. V gene TRBV7-9 combines with J gene TRBJ1-1; TRBD1 might be the D (5 bases). The CDR3 runs 15 residues. Trimming removed 5 bases at V and 6 bases at J, with 19 bases between. Germline assignment: CDR1 SEHNR and CDR2 FQNEAQ (reference sequence).

This clone was detected a few times. V gene TRBV4-1 combines with J gene TRBJ1-2, with no clear D. V gave up 4 bases and J gave up 2 bases, with 17 bases separating them. CDR3 length: 16 amino acids. Germline CDR1 reads MGHRA; CDR2 reads YSYEKL. The CDR3 DNA sequence: TGCGCCAGCAGCCCAATGGTGGGCGACCGGAACTATGGCTACACCTTC. Translating it yields CASSPMVGDRNYGYTF.

The chain joins TRBV4-3 to TRBJ2-7, with 10 bases aligning to TRBD2. Germline V gene sequence: CDR1 LGHNA, CDR2 YSLEER. The CDR3 is 19 amino acids. The ends lost 2 bases at V and 3 bases at J; junction bases unmatched: 16. Written as DNA, the CDR3 is TGCGCCAGCAGCCAATCCGGGACAGTACCTAGCGGGAGACTCTACGAGCAGTACTTC. Its protein product is CASSQSGTVPSGRLYEQYF.

This sequence joins TRBV6-1 and TRBJ2-7; TRBD1 matches at 9 bases. CDR1 and CDR2 (germline): MNHNS, SASEGT. The CDR3 spans 14 residues. The ends lost 6 bases at V and 4 bases at J; junction bases unmatched: 7. Here the CDR3 reads CASSPDRGKYEQYF. The CDR3, as DNA: TGTGCCAGCAGCCCTGACAGGGGGAAGTACGAGCAGTACTTC.

The chain couples TRBV9 to TRBJ2-5, with 8 nucleotides matching TRBD1. V was pared by 3 bases and J by 2 bases, with 9 bases of the junction left unmatched. This CDR3 is 16 amino acids long. CDR1 is SGDLS and CDR2 is YYNGEE in the germline V gene. The CDR3 region is CASSGADRVLQETQYF. The CDR3 DNA is TGTGCCAGCAGCGGAGCGGACAGGGTTTTACAAGAGACCCAGTACTTC. Full variable domain (missing parts from reference TRBV9 and TRBJ2-5): DSGVTQTPKHLITATGQRVTLRCSPRSGDLSVYWYQQSLDQGLQFLIQYYNGEERAKGNILERFSAQQFPDLHSELNLSSLELGDSALYFCASSGADRVLQETQYFGPGTRLLVL.

The CDR3 region is CSDGQGVGNEQFF. The CDR3 nucleotides read TGCAGCGATGGACAGGGGGTTGGGAATGAGCAGTTCTTC. V gene TRBV29-1 combines with J gene TRBJ2-1; 10 nucleotides line up with TRBD1. V dropped 7 bases and J dropped 7; count of bases not matched to a gene: 7. Germline V gene data show CDR1 as SQVTM and CDR2 as ANQGSEA. CDR3 length: 13 amino acids.